This T cell receptor (beta chain) was recorded in a study of sequential checkpoint blockade in melanoma. At the level of the study: About two dozen patients had matched tumor biopsies before treatment and at week 13 after nivolumab or ipilimumab alone.

CDR1 is SGHRS and CDR2 is YFSETQ in the germline V gene. The CDR3 is 15 amino acids. V was clipped by 0 bases and J by 0 bases, with 10 bases between them. Repertoires were generated with immunoSEQ multiplex PCR, while TCRdb's copy carries only in-frame clones and drops some. The table shows roughly 10,000 clones, with under 30% occurring only once. The treatment is: randomized to nivolumab then ipilimumab (arm A) or the reverse (arm B). Comments on this clone: Its antigen is currently unknown.

General study points: Clinical benefit was about 30 times likelier when tumor T-cell fraction and clonality increased. Pretreatment TIL clonality tracked with response in the nivolumab-first arm. Mutational load did not correlate with tumor T-cell fraction or clonality.

This receptor was obtained from a human donor with melanoma. Sequenced here: tumor tissue (inferred from file names), sampled from a patient given nivolumab and ipilimumab in sequence. The V and J genes are TRBV5-1 and TRBJ2-7; D possibly corresponds to TRBD1 (5 bases). The CDR3 sequence is CASSLVGQGSYEQYF. Written as DNA, the CDR3 is TGCGCCAGCAGCTTGGTCGGGCAGGGCTCCTACGAGCAGTACTTC.